This TCR beta chain was identified during a study of post-analysis software for immune sequencing data. Study-wide background: Recorded disease courses covered relapsing-remitting, secondary progressive and progressive-relapsing multiple sclerosis. Some patients had no subtype annotation.

CDR1 SGHRS and CDR2 YFSETQ come from the germline V gene. Deletions cut 4 bases from V and 13 bases from J, with 26 bases between. CDR3 length equals 15 residues. Concerning this clonotype itself: Its target is unknown.

The TCR beta cDNA libraries carried unique molecular identifiers. Roughly 500,000 cDNA molecules were obtained per 1 to 10 million input T cells. TCRdb reanalysed the PCR reads using MiXCR and keeps one entry per CDR3 protein. The sample consists of 820,000 or so distinct CDR3 sequences, roughly 58% of them appearing once. Study-wide results and limits: Analysis by F measure revealed that same-batch samples clustered strongly together. A handful of TRBV segments were significantly more frequent in patients than in controls. TRBV5-6, TRBV5-1 and TRBV20-1 were among these segments. For normalized Chao1 diversity, multiple sclerosis patients scored significantly lower than controls did.

Sequencing used blood. J is TRBJ2-5 and V is TRBV5-1; D is possibly TRBD1 (6 bases). This TCR came from a girl between 5 and 17 years old with multiple sclerosis. CDR3 coding DNA: TGCGCCAGCAGCGTTGGGGACAAGGCCGTTGGTTCATCGTACTTC. Translating gives CASSVGDKAVGSSYF. Full variable domain (remainder filled in from reference TRBV5-1 and TRBJ2-5): KAGVTQTPRYLIKTRGQQVTLSCSPISGHRSVSWYQQTPGQGLQFLFEYFSETQRNKGNFPGRFSGRQFSNSRSEMNVSTLELGDSALYLCASSVGDKAVGSSYFGPGTRLLVL.